This T cell receptor (beta chain) came from a study of blood T cell repertoires in COVID-19. Study in general: Some COVID-19 samples were acute and others convalescent; all came from the United States, Italy and Spain. T cells, B-cell-depleted T cells, or PBMCs supplied cDNA or gDNA.

In the original workflow: From reference gene primer amplification, estimates of nucleated cell counts were derived. TCRdb's copy holds only in-frame clones and misses some; the assay was immunoSEQ multiplex PCR. V and J calls and clone size come straight from that table; D and trimming were deduced from the DNA. The sample lists roughly 51,000 clones; 90% were seen once. This CDR3 is 15 amino acids long. The ends were cut back, 5 bases at V and 2 bases at J, with 16 bases in the middle. The germline CDR1 and CDR2 sequences are LNHDA and SQIVND (reference sequence). The sequence was collected from a man between 65 and 80 years old with acute or convalescent COVID-19. V usage is TRBV19 and J usage is TRBJ2-7, with D perhaps matching TRBD1 (5 bases). The material sequenced was peripheral blood. CDR3 DNA sequence: TGTGCCAGTAGTTCCTCCCCAGGGCAGGCCTACGAGCAGTACTTC. As protein: CASSSSPGQAYEQYF.